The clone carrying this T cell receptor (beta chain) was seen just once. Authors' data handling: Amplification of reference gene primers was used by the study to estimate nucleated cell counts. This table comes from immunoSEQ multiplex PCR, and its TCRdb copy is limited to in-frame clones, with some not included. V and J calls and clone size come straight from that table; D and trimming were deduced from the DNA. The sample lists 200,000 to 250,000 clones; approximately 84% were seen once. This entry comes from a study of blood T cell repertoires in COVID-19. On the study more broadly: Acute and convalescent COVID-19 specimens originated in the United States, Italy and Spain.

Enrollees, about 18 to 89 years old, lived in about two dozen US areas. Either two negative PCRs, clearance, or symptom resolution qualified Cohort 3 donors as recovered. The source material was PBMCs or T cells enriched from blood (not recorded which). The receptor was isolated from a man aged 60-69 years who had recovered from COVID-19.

The DNA of the CDR3 is TGCGCCAGCAGCGGAGGGGGCGCTCGGACTAATGAAAAACTGTTTTTT. It is translated as CASSGGGARTNEKLFF. The chain is built from TRBV5-1 and TRBJ1-4; 7 positions match TRBD1. Germline CDR1 is SGHRS and CDR2 is YFSETQ. After removal of 4 bases from V and 2 bases from J, the junction contained 8 bases not matched to a gene. This CDR3 has 16 amino acids. Variable domain in full (rest from reference TRBV5-1 and TRBJ1-4): KAGVTQTPRYLIKTRGQQVTLSCSPISGHRSVSWYQQTPGQGLQFLFEYFSETQRNKGNFPGRFSGRQFSNSRSEMNVSTLELGDSALYLCASSGGGARTNEKLFFGSGTQLSVL.